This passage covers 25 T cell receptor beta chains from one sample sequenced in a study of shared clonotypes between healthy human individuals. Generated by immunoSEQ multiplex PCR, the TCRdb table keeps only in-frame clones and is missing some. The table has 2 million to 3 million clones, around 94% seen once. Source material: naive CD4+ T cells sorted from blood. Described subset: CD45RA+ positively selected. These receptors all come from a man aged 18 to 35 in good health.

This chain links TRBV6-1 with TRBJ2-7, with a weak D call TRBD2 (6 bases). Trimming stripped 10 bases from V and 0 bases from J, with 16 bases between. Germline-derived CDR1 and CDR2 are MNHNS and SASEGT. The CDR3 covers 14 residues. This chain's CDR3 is CATYTGVSSYEQYF. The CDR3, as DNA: TGTGCCACCTATACGGGGGTTAGCTCCTACGAGCAGTACTTC.

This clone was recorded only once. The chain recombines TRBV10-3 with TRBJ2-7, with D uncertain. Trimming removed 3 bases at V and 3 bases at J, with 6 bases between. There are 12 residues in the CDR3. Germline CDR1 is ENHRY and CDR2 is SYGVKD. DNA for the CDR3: TGTGCCATCAGTGACACGAACTACGAGCAGTACTTC. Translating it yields CAISDTNYEQYF.

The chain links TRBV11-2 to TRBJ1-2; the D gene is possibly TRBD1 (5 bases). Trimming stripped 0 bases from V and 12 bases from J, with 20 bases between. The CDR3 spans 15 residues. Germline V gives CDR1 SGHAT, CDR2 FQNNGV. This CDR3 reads CASSLDGNDFRANTF. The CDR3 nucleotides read TGTGCCAGCAGCTTAGATGGGAATGACTTCAGGGCCAACACCTTC.

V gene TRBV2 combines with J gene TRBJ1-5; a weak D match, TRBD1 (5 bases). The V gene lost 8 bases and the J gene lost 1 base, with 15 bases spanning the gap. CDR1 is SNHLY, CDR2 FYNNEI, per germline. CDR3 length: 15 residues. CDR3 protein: CASDPGGVSNQPQHF. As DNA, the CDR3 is TGTGCCAGCGACCCCGGGGGGGTCAGCAATCAGCCCCAGCATTTT.

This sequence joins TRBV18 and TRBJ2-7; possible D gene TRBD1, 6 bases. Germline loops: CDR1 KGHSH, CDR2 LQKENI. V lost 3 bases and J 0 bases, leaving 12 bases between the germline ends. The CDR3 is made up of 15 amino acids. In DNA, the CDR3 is TGTGCCAGCTCACCGTACAGGGCATCCTCCTACGAGCAGTACTTC. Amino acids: CASSPYRASSYEQYF.

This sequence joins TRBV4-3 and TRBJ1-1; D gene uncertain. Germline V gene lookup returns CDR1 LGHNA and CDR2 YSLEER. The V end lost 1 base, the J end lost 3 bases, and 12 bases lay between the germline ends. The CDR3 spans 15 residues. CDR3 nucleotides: TGCGCCAGCAGCCAAGTTGCACAGCTCCACACTGAAGCTTTCTTT. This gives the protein CASSQVAQLHTEAFF.

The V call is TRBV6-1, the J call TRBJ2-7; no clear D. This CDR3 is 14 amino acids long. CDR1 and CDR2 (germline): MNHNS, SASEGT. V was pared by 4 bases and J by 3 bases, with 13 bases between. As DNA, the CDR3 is TGTGCCAGCAGTGGGGGTACCCCACACTACGAGCAGTACTTC. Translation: CASSGGTPHYEQYF.

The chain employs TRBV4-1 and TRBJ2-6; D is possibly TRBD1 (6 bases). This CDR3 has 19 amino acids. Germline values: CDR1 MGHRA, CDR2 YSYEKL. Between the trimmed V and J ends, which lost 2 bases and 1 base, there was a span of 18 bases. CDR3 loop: CASSQKKGQTSSGANVLTF. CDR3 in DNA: TGCGCCAGCAGCCAAAAAAAAGGACAGACCTCGTCTGGGGCCAACGTCCTGACTTTC.

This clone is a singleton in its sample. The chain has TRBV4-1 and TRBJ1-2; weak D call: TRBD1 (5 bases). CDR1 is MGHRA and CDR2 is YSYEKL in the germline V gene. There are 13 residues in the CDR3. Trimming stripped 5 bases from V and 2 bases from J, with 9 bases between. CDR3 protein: CASSETVNYGYTF. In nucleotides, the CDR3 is TGCGCCAGCAGCGAGACAGTGAACTATGGCTACACCTTC.

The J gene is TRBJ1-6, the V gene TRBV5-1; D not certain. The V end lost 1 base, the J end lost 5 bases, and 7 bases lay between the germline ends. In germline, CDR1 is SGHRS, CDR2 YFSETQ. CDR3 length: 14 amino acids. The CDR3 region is CASSLYGNNSPLHF. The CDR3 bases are TGCGCCAGCAGCTTGTACGGCAATAATTCACCCCTCCACTTT.

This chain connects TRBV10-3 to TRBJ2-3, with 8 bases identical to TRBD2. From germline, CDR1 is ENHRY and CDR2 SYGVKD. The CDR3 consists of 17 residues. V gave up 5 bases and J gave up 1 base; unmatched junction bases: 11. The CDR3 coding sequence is TGTGCCATCAGTAACAGAGAGGTTAGCGGGGGCACAGATACGCAGTATTTT. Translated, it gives CAISNREVSGGTDTQYF.

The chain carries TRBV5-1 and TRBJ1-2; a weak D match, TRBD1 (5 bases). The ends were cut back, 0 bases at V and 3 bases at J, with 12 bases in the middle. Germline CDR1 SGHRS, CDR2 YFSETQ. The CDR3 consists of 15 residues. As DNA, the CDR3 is TGCGCCAGCAGCTTGGAAACCGGGACGGACTATGGCTACACCTTC. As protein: CASSLETGTDYGYTF.

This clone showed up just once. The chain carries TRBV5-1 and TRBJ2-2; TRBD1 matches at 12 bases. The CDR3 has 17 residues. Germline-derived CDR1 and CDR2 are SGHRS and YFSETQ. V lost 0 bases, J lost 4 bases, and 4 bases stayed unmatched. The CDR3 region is CASSLEGTGGSTGELFF. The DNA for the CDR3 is TGCGCCAGCAGCTTGGAGGGGACAGGGGGCAGCACCGGGGAGCTGTTTTTT.

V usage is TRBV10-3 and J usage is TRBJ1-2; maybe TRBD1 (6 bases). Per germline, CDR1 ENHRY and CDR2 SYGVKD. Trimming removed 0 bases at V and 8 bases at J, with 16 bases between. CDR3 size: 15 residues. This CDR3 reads CAISESQGGGEGYTF. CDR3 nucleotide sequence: TGTGCCATCAGTGAGTCGCAAGGGGGGGGCGAAGGCTACACCTTC.

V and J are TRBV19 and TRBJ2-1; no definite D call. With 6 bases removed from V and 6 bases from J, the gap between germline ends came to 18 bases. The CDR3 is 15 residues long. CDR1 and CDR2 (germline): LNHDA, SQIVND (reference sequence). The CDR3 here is CASRTSSVGGNEQFF. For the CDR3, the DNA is TGTGCCAGTAGGACATCCAGTGTTGGCGGCAATGAGCAGTTCTTC.

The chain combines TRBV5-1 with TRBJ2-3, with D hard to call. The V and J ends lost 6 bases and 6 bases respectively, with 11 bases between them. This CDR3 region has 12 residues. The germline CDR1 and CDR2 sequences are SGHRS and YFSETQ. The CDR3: CASKVDLDTQYF. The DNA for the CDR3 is TGCGCCAGCAAGGTTGACTTGGATACGCAGTATTTT.

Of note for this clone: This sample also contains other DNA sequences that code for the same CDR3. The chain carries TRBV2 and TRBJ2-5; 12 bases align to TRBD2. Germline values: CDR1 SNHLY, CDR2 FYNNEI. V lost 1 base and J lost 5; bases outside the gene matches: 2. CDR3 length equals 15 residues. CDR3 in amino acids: CASSEGLAGVETQYF. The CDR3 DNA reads TGTGCCAGCAGTGAAGGACTAGCGGGAGTGGAGACCCAGTACTTC.

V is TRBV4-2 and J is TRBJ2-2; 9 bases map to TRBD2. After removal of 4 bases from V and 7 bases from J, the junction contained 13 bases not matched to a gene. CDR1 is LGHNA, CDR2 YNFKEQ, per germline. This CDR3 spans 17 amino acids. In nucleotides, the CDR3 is TGTGCCAGCAGCCGGGAGTGGCGGGGGGGCCTACACGGGGAGCTGTTTTTT. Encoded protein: CASSREWRGGLHGELFF.

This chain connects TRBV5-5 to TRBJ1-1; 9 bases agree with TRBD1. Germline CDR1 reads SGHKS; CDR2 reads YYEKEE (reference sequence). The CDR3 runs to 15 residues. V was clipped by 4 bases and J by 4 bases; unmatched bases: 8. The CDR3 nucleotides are TGTGCCAGCAGCCTACCAGGGACAGGGCCCACTGAAGCTTTCTTT. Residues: CASSLPGTGPTEAFF.

CDR3 sequence (DNA): TGTGCCATCAGTGAGGAACAGGGTGGTTACGAGCAGTACTTC. Protein sequence: CAISEEQGGYEQYF. This rearrangement joins TRBV10-3 to TRBJ2-7; D possibly corresponds to TRBD1 (6 bases). The CDR3 sequence is 14 residues long. V was shortened by 2 bases and J by 4 bases, with 12 bases between the two germline ends. From germline, CDR1 is ENHRY and CDR2 SYGVKD.

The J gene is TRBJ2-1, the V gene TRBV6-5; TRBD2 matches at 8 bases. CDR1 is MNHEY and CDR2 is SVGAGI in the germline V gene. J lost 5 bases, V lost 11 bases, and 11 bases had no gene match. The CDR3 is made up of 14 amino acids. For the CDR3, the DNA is TGTGCCGCCGCCCCCGGGAGGGAGAACAATGAGCAGTTCTTC. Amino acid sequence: CAAAPGRENNEQFF.

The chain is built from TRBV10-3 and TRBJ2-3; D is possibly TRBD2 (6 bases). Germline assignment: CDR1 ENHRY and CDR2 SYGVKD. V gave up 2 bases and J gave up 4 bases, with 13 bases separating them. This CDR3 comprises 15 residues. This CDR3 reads CAISEMAGRADTQYF. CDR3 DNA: TGTGCCATCAGTGAGATGGCGGGAAGGGCAGATACGCAGTATTTT.

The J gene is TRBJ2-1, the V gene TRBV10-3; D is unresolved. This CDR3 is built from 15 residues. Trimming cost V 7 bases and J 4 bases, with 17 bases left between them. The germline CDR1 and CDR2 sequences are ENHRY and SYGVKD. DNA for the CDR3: TGTGCCATCACGATAGGCGCACCGGATTACAATGAGCAGTTCTTC. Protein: CAITIGAPDYNEQFF.

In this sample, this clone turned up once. The CDR3 DNA follows: TGTGCCAGCAGGTCGAGAGGAGTCCACGAGCAGTACTTC. This encodes CASRSRGVHEQYF. V and J are TRBV5-6 and TRBJ2-7; no reliable D call. CDR1 SGHDT and CDR2 YYEEEE come from the germline V gene. Trimming stripped 5 bases from V and 5 bases from J, with 14 bases between. The CDR3 has 13 residues.

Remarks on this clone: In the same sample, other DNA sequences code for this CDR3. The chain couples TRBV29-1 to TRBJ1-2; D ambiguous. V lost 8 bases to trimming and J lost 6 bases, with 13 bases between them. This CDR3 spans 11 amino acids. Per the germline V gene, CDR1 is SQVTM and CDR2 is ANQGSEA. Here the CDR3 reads CSSGGGNGYTF. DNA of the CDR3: TGCAGCTCCGGTGGAGGGAATGGCTACACCTTC.